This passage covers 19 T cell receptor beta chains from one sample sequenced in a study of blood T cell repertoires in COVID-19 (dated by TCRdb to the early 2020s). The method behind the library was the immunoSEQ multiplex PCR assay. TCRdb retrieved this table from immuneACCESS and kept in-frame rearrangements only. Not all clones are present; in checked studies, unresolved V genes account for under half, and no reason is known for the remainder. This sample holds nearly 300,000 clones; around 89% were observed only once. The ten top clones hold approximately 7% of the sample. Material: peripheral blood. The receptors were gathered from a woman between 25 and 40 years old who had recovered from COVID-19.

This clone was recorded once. The CDR3 bases are TGCAGCGTAGAAATGGGGGGAGGGAGCACAGATACGCAGTATTTT. It specifies CSVEMGGGSTDTQYF. The chain combines TRBV29-1 with TRBJ2-3, with 7 positions matching TRBD2. The CDR3 loop spans 15 amino acids. J gave up 0 bases and V 6 bases, and 9 bases lay outside the gene matches. The germline V gene encodes CDR1 SQVTM and CDR2 ANQGSEA.

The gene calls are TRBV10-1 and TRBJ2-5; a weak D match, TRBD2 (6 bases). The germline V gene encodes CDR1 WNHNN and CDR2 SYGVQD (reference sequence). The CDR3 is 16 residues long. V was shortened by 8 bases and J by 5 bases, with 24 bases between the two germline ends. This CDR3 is CASPGLNVSTSETQYF. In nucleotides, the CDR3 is TGCGCCAGCCCCGGACTAAACGTCTCTACCTCGGAGACCCAGTACTTC.

In DNA, the CDR3 is TGTGCCACCAGCGACAGCTATGGCTACACCTTC. It specifies CATSDSYGYTF. The V gene is TRBV24-1, the J gene TRBJ1-2, with D possibly matching TRBD1 (5 bases). CDR3 size: 11 residues. Germline V lookup: CDR1 KGHDR, CDR2 SFDVKD. V was pared by 7 bases and J by 4 bases, with 6 bases between.

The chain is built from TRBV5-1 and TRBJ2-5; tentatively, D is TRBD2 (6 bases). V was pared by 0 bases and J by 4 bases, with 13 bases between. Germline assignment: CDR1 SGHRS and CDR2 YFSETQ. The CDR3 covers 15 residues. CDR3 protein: CASSLESAGPETQYF. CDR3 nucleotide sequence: TGCGCCAGCAGCTTGGAGTCTGCGGGGCCAGAGACCCAGTACTTC.

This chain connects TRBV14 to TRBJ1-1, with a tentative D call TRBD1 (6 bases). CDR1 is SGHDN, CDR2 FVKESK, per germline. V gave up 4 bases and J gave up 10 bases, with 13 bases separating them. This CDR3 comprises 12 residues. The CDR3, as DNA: TGTGCCAGCAGCCTAATTGGGGGCGGAGCTTTCTTT. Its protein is CASSLIGGGAFF.

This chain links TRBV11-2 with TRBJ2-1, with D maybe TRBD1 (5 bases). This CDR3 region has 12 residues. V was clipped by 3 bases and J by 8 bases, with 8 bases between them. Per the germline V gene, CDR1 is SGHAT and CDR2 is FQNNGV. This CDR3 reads CASSFLGDEQFF. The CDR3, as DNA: TGTGCCAGCAGCTTTCTAGGGGATGAGCAGTTCTTC.

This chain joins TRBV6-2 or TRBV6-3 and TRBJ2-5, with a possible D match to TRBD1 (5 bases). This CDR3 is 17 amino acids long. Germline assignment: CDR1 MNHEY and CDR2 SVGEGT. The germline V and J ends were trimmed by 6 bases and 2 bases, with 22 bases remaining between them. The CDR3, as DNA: TGTGCCAGCAGCCCTCGTGATAGGGGTCTGCTTCAAGAGACCCAGTACTTC. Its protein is CASSPRDRGLLQETQYF.

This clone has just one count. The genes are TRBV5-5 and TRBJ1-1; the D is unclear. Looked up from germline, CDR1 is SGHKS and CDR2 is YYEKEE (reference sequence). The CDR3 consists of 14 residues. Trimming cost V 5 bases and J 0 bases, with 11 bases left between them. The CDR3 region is CASRHNMLNTEAFF. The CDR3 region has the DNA TGTGCCAGCAGACATAACATGTTGAACACTGAAGCTTTCTTT.

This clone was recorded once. CDR3 DNA: TGTGCCAGCAGCTTATCCGACAGTCCTAACTATGGCTACACCTTC. Its protein product is CASSLSDSPNYGYTF. The chain joins TRBV9 to TRBJ1-2, with D maybe TRBD1 (5 bases). V was cut by 4 bases and J by 0 bases, with 13 bases left in between. Germline V CDR1 and CDR2: SGDLS, YYNGEE. CDR3 size: 15 residues.

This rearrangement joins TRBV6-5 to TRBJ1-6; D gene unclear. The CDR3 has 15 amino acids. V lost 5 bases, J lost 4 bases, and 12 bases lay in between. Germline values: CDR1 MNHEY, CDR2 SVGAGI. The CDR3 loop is CASSPPPGYNSPLHF. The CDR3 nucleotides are TGTGCCAGCAGTCCCCCTCCAGGTTATAATTCACCCCTCCACTTT.

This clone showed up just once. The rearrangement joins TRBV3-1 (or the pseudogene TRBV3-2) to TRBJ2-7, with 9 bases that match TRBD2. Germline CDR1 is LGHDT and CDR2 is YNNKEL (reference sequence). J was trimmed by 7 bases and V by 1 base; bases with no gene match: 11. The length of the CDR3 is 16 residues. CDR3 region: CASSQAVARGGGEQYF. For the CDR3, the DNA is TGTGCCAGCAGCCAAGCGGTCGCGCGGGGGGGCGGAGAGCAGTACTTC.

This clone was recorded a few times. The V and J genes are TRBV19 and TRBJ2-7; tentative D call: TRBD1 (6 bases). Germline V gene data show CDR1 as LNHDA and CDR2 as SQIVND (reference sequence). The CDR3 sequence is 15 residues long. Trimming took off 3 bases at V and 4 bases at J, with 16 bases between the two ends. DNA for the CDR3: TGTGCCAGTAGTATGGGGGCCTCGGGCTGGTACGAGCAGTACTTC. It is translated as CASSMGASGWYEQYF.

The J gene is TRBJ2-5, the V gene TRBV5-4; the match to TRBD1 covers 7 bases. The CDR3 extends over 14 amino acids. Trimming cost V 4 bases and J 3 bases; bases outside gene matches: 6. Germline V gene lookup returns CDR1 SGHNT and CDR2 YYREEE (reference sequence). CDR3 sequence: CASSKTGTEETQYF. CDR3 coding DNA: TGTGCCAGCAGCAAGACCGGGACAGAAGAGACCCAGTACTTC. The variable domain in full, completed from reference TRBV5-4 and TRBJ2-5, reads ETGVTQSPTHLIKTRGQQVTLRCSSQSGHNTVSWYQQALGQGPQFIFQYYREEENGRGNFPPRFSGLQFPNYSSELNVNALELDDSALYLCASSKTGTEETQYFGPGTRLLVL.

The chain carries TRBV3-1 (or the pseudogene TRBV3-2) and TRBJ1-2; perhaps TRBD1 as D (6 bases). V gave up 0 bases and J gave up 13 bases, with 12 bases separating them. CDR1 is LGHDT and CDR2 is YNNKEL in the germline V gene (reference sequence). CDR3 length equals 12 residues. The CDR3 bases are TGTGCCAGCAGCCAAGATAGGGGGACCGGCACCTTC. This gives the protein CASSQDRGTGTF.

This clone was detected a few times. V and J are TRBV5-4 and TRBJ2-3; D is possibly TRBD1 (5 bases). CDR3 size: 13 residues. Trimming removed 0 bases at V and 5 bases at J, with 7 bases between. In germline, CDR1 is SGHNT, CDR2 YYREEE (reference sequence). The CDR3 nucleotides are TGTGCCAGCAGCTTGGACAGGCAAGATACGCAGTATTTT. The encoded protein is CASSLDRQDTQYF.

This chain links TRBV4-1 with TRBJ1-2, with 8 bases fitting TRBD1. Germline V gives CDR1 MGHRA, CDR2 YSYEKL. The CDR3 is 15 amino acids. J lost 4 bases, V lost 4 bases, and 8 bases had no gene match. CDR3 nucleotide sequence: TGCGCCAGCAGCCCGGCAGGGGGCATGATCTATGGCTACACCTTC. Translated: CASSPAGGMIYGYTF.

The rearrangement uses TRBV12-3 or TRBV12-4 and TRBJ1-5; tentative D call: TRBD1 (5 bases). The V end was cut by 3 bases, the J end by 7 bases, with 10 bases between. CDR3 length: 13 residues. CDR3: CASSLLGGQPQHF. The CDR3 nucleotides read TGTGCCAGCAGTTTGTTGGGGGGACAGCCCCAGCATTTT.

The CDR3 here is CSVSPGTDTQYF. For the CDR3, the DNA is TGCAGCGTCTCCCCGGGCACAGATACGCAGTATTTT. The V call is TRBV29-1, the J call TRBJ2-3; D not certain. The germline V gene has CDR1 SQVTM and CDR2 ANQGSEA. Trimming shortened V by 6 bases and J by 1 base, and 8 bases separated the two germline ends. There are 12 residues in the CDR3.

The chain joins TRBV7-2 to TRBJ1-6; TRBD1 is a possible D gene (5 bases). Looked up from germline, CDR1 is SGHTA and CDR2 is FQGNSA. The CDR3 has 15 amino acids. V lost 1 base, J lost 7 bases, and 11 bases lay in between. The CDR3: CASSLGYRRNSPLHF. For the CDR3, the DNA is TGTGCCAGCAGCTTAGGGTACAGGCGAAATTCACCCCTCCACTTT.